This T cell receptor beta chain was sequenced during a study of T cell responses to AZD1222 COVID-19 vaccine. Study-wide results and limits: When two AZD1222 doses had been given, Spike-specific TCR breadth and depth rose.

The repertoire was sequenced with immunoSEQ multiplex PCR; TCRdb's copy has only in-frame clones and lacks some. In the table there are around 100,000 clones, about 87% of which are singletons. Trimming took 2 bases from V and 3 from J; bases not matched to a gene: 4. The CDR3 totals 15 residues. With regard to this clone: Antigen specificity is unknown.

The receptor was derived from an adult who received the AZD1222 COVID-19 vaccine. V gene TRBV5-3 combines with J gene TRBJ2-1, with 8 bases lining up with TRBD1. TRBV5-3 is given ORF status, its function remaining uncertain. The material sequenced was peripheral blood, taken 28 days after the second AZD1222 dose. The CDR3 region is CARSLRTGFYNEQFF. The CDR3 nucleotides are TGTGCCAGAAGCTTAAGGACAGGGTTCTACAATGAGCAGTTCTTC.